These 29 T cell receptor beta chains were sequenced from one sample in a study of blood T cell repertoires in COVID-19. The protocol was immunoSEQ multiplex PCR, while the TCRdb copy is restricted to in-frame clones and leaves out a portion. Of tens of thousands of clones listed, less than 85% are singletons. Sequenced input: peripheral blood. The source of these receptors is a woman in her 70s with acute or convalescent COVID-19.

The chain uses TRBV7-2 and TRBJ1-3; D perhaps matches TRBD1 (5 bases). V lost 2 bases and J 6 bases, leaving 11 bases between the germline ends. This CDR3 spans 14 amino acids. Germline V gene lookup returns CDR1 SGHTA and CDR2 FQGNSA. The chain's CDR3 is CASSLSGGTNTIYF. DNA for the CDR3: TGTGCCAGCAGCTTATCAGGAGGGACAAACACCATATATTTT.

The rearrangement joins TRBV11-3 to TRBJ2-1; D gene ambiguous. Trimming shortened V by 0 bases and J by 9 bases, and 15 bases separated the two germline ends. The CDR3 contains 15 residues. Germline-derived CDR1 and CDR2 are SGHNT and YENEEA. The CDR3 spells CASSLDLPETSEQFF. Here the CDR3 DNA reads TGTGCCAGCAGCTTAGATCTCCCAGAGACAAGTGAGCAGTTCTTC.

The chain links TRBV7-2 to TRBJ1-2, with 9 nucleotides matching TRBD1. Germline CDR1 is SGHTA and CDR2 is FQGNSA. V lost 5 bases and J lost 6; bases outside the gene matches: 10. The CDR3 has 15 residues. The CDR3 bases are TGTGCCAGCAGCGCTGTGGGGGACAGGGTTAATGGCTACACCTTC. Translating gives CASSAVGDRVNGYTF.

This CDR3 is CASSEWRGGPYEQYF. In DNA, the CDR3 is TGTGCCAGCAGTGAATGGCGGGGGGGCCCGTACGAGCAGTACTTC. The chain couples TRBV6-1 to TRBJ2-7; 9 bases are shared with TRBD2. The CDR3 consists of 15 residues. V lost 2 bases, J lost 4 bases, and 6 bases stayed unmatched. CDR1 and CDR2 from the germline V gene are MNHNS and SASEGT.

The chain uses TRBV5-4 and TRBJ2-7, with D perhaps TRBD2 (7 bases). The CDR3 length is 16 residues. Germline assignment: CDR1 SGHNT and CDR2 YYREEE (reference sequence). V lost 0 bases and J 0 bases, leaving 13 bases between the germline ends. CDR3 coding DNA: TGTGCCAGCAGCTTGGCCGGGGGGCTTGTCTCCTACGAGCAGTACTTC. Amino acid sequence: CASSLAGGLVSYEQYF.

The rearrangement links TRBV7-2 to TRBJ1-1; D is unresolved. Trimming took 3 bases from V and 1 from J, leaving 12 bases between them. The germline V gene encodes CDR1 SGHTA and CDR2 FQGNSA. The CDR3 has 15 residues. The chain's CDR3 is CASSFNRRANTEAFF. The CDR3 coding sequence is TGTGCCAGCAGCTTTAACCGTCGAGCGAACACTGAAGCTTTCTTT.

The chain joins TRBV5-1 to TRBJ2-1; TRBD1 matches at 8 bases. Germline CDR1 reads SGHRS; CDR2 reads YFSETQ. The CDR3 is 15 amino acids. Trimming took 4 bases from V and 8 from J; bases not matched to a gene: 11. CDR3 protein: CASSPQGANFDEQFF. The CDR3 region has the DNA TGCGCCAGCAGCCCCCAGGGGGCTAATTTTGATGAGCAGTTCTTC. The full variable domain, its missing parts supplied by reference TRBV5-1 and TRBJ2-1, is KAGVTQTPRYLIKTRGQQVTLSCSPISGHRSVSWYQQTPGQGLQFLFEYFSETQRNKGNFPGRFSGRQFSNSRSEMNVSTLELGDSALYLCASSPQGANFDEQFFGPGTRLTVL.

The chain uses TRBV12-5 and TRBJ1-5, with D unclear. Trimming took 4 bases from V and 3 from J, leaving 10 bases between them. CDR3 length: 14 residues. Germline CDR1 reads LGHNT; CDR2 reads FRNRAP. DNA of the CDR3: TGTGCTAGTGGTTCGCCGGGGTCCAATCAGCCCCAGCATTTT. Translating gives CASGSPGSNQPQHF.

J is TRBJ1-3 and V is TRBV19, with D possibly matching TRBD1 (5 bases). The CDR3 runs 16 residues. Trimming stripped 5 bases from V and 0 bases from J, with 14 bases between. Germline CDR1 reads LNHDA; CDR2 reads SQIVND (reference sequence). The CDR3 DNA reads TGTGCCAGTAGTTTGGACACTACCGGCTCTGGAAACACCATATATTTT. Translated, it gives CASSLDTTGSGNTIYF.

The rearrangement uses TRBV6-5 and TRBJ2-2; D gene uncertain. Trimming took off 2 bases at V and 0 bases at J, with 4 bases between the two ends. Germline assignment: CDR1 MNHEY and CDR2 SVGAGI. The CDR3 has 14 amino acids. The CDR3 sequence: CASSYLSNTGELFF. The CDR3 coding sequence is TGTGCCAGCAGTTACCTTTCGAACACCGGGGAGCTGTTTTTT.

V is TRBV7-9 and J is TRBJ1-1, with 10 bases fitting TRBD1. CDR3 length equals 15 residues. The germline gives CDR1 SEHNR, CDR2 FQNEAQ (reference sequence). Germline trimming cut 5 bases from V and 3 bases from J; bases unmatched to any gene: 6. The CDR3 protein is CASSDPGTGDTEAFF. In DNA, the CDR3 is TGTGCCAGCAGCGACCCCGGGACAGGGGACACTGAAGCTTTCTTT. The full variable domain, in which reference TRBV7-9 and TRBJ1-1 provide the parts outside the CDR3, is DTGVSQNPRHKITKRGQNVTFRCDPISEHNRLYWYRQTLGQGPEFLTYFQNEAQLEKSRLLSDRFSAERPKGSFSTLEIQRTEQGDSAMYLCASSDPGTGDTEAFFGQGTRLTVV.

In its sample, this clone was seen once. The chain carries TRBV5-1 and TRBJ1-5; D is possibly TRBD1 (6 bases). CDR3 length: 15 residues. Germline V lookup: CDR1 SGHRS, CDR2 YFSETQ. The V end was cut by 0 bases, the J end by 2 bases, with 9 bases between. The CDR3 sequence: CASSLDSGGNQPQHF. The DNA of the CDR3 is TGCGCCAGCAGCTTGGATTCAGGGGGCAATCAGCCCCAGCATTTT.

The chain recombines TRBV3-1 (or the pseudogene TRBV3-2) with TRBJ1-2; TRBD1 might be the D (5 bases). V was clipped by 3 bases and J by 2 bases, with 10 bases between them. CDR1 and CDR2 from the germline V gene are LGHDT and YNNKEL (reference sequence). CDR3 length: 14 residues. CDR3 loop: CASSQVAGNYGYTF. As DNA, the CDR3 is TGTGCCAGCAGCCAGGTGGCAGGGAACTATGGCTACACCTTC.

This chain joins TRBV6-5 and TRBJ1-6; D perhaps matches TRBD1 (5 bases). The CDR3 spans 15 residues. Trimming took off 6 bases at V and 9 bases at J, with 18 bases between the two ends. Germline V gene data show CDR1 as MNHEY and CDR2 as SVGAGI. Written as DNA, the CDR3 is TGTGCCAGCAGGCCCGGGGGGGGACGTTCTTCACCCCTCCACTTT. The encoded protein is CASRPGGGRSSPLHF.

The CDR3 DNA follows: TGTGCCAGCAGCTTACAGGGGACTAGCGGGGGGGCATACGAGCAGTACTTC. Its protein is CASSLQGTSGGAYEQYF. The chain uses TRBV7-2 and TRBJ2-7; 16 bases match TRBD2. Germline V gene lookup returns CDR1 SGHTA and CDR2 FQGNSA. CDR3 length equals 17 residues. The ends lost 2 bases at V and 4 bases at J; junction bases unmatched: 5.

This sequence joins TRBV28 and TRBJ2-1; tentative D call: TRBD2 (6 bases). This CDR3 has 14 residues. V lost 8 bases and J 4 bases, leaving 15 bases between the germline ends. Germline loops: CDR1 MDHEN, CDR2 SYDVKM. CDR3 DNA: TGTGCCAGCGGGGGGAACTTCCGTTACAATGAGCAGTTCTTC. Its translation: CASGGNFRYNEQFF. The full variable domain, with the rest looked up from reference TRBV28 and TRBJ2-1, is DVKVTQSSRYLVKRTGEKVFLECVQDMDHENMFWYRQDPGLGLRLIYFSYDVKMKEKGDIPEGYSVSREKKERFSLILESASTNQTSMYLCASGGNFRYNEQFFGPGTRLTVL.

The V call is TRBV5-5, the J call TRBJ2-2, with 10 bases that match TRBD1. The CDR3 is 15 residues long. V lost 0 bases and J lost 5; bases outside the gene matches: 1. Germline loops: CDR1 SGHKS, CDR2 YYEKEE (reference sequence). The CDR3 nucleotides read TGTGCCAGCAGCTTGGAGGGACAGGGGACCGGGGAGCTGTTTTTT. It encodes CASSLEGQGTGELFF.

This chain links TRBV4-1 with TRBJ2-3; D is unresolved. The CDR3 is 14 amino acids. Trimming left V 4 bases short and J 4 bases short, with 12 bases between. The germline V gene encodes CDR1 MGHRA and CDR2 YSYEKL. The chain's CDR3 is CASSLANIADTQYF. In DNA form, the CDR3 reads TGCGCCAGCAGCCTAGCCAACATCGCAGATACGCAGTATTTT.

J is TRBJ1-2 and V is TRBV7-9, with 9 bases fitting TRBD1. The CDR3 covers 14 residues. With V trimmed by 1 base and J by 4 bases, 1 base remained unmatched. Germline assignment: CDR1 SEHNR and CDR2 FQNEAQ (reference sequence). The CDR3 reads CASSLGDRVYGYTF. The CDR3 DNA reads as TGTGCCAGCAGCTTAGGGGACAGGGTCTATGGCTACACCTTC.

The chain combines TRBV6-5 with TRBJ2-3, with D possibly TRBD2 on 6 matching bases. The germline V gene encodes CDR1 MNHEY and CDR2 SVGAGI. Trimming shortened V by 6 bases and J by 8 bases, and 9 bases separated the two germline ends. The CDR3 has 11 residues. CDR3: CASSPGGTQYF. CDR3 in DNA: TGTGCCAGCAGCCCCGGGGGTACGCAGTATTTT.

V is TRBV14 and J is TRBJ2-2, with 7 bases that match TRBD1. CDR1 and CDR2 from the germline V gene are SGHDN and FVKESK. This CDR3 has 18 residues. Trimming cost V 4 bases and J 4 bases; bases outside gene matches: 15. CDR3 amino acids: CASSPRQGRTSSTGELFF. CDR3 DNA: TGTGCCAGCAGCCCGCGACAGGGCCGAACCTCGAGCACCGGGGAGCTGTTTTTT.

The chain employs TRBV2 and TRBJ2-2; D possibly corresponds to TRBD1 (6 bases). V was trimmed by 6 bases and J by 6 bases, leaving 20 bases between them. From germline, CDR1 is SNHLY and CDR2 FYNNEI. This CDR3 has 16 amino acids. CDR3 residues: CASSTQGGLLAGELFF. The CDR3 region has the DNA TGTGCCAGCAGCACACAGGGTGGTCTCCTCGCCGGGGAGCTGTTTTTT. The full variable domain, in which reference TRBV2 and TRBJ2-2 provide the parts outside the CDR3, is EPEVTQTPSHQVTQMGQEVILRCVPISNHLYFYWYRQILGQKVEFLVSFYNNEISEKSEIFDDQFSVERPDGSNFTLKIRSTKLEDSAMYFCASSTQGGLLAGELFFGEGSRLTVL.

The V call is TRBV7-3, the J call TRBJ1-1; unclear D gene. Germline V gene data show CDR1 as SGHTA and CDR2 as FQGTGA. This CDR3 comprises 13 residues. Trimming stripped 3 bases from V and 1 base from J, with 6 bases between. DNA of the CDR3: TGTGCCAGCAGCTTTGGCAGGAACACTGAAGCTTTCTTT. It translates to CASSFGRNTEAFF.

As DNA, the CDR3 is TGTGCCAGCAGCTTAAGACAGAGCTCCTACAATGAGCAGTTCTTC. It codes for CASSLRQSSYNEQFF. The genes are TRBV13 and TRBJ2-1, with D possibly being TRBD1 (5 bases). Germline V gene data show CDR1 as PRHDT and CDR2 as FYEKMQ (reference sequence). The CDR3 is 15 residues long. Trimming cost V 2 bases and J 0 bases, with 8 bases left between them.

V gene TRBV12-3 or TRBV12-4 combines with J gene TRBJ2-3; D remains ambiguous. V was trimmed by 3 bases and J by 4 bases, leaving 8 bases between them. The length of the CDR3 is 13 residues. CDR3 sequence: CASSLHSPDTQYF. For the CDR3, the DNA is TGTGCCAGCAGTTTGCACTCCCCAGATACGCAGTATTTT.

The chain carries TRBV7-8 and TRBJ1-5; 8 nucleotides line up with TRBD1. Looked up from germline, CDR1 is SGHVS and CDR2 is FQNEAQ. This CDR3 contains 18 residues. The junction had 15 bases not matched to a gene; V was cut back by 1 base and J by 7 bases. The CDR3 DNA reads TGTGCCAGCAGCTTAGTTAGCAGGGGGCTCATTTTGGGGCAGCCCCAGCATTTT. Its protein product is CASSLVSRGLILGQPQHF.

V is TRBV6-5 and J is TRBJ1-1, with D perhaps matching TRBD1 (5 bases). The CDR3 length is 15 residues. The germline V gene encodes CDR1 MNHEY and CDR2 SVGAGI. V was trimmed by 2 bases and J by 3 bases, leaving 13 bases between them. The CDR3 here is CASSYAGLEDTEAFF. CDR3 coding DNA: TGTGCCAGCAGTTACGCAGGGCTTGAGGACACTGAAGCTTTCTTT.

This sequence joins TRBV5-1 and TRBJ1-1; 8 nucleotides agree with TRBD1. The CDR3 runs 12 residues. From germline, CDR1 is SGHRS and CDR2 YFSETQ. V gave up 7 bases and J gave up 1 base; unmatched junction bases: 0. The DNA of the CDR3 is TGCGCCAGCGGGACAGGGAACACTGAAGCTTTCTTT. This encodes CASGTGNTEAFF.

There are a few counts of this clone. V usage is TRBV7-9 and J usage is TRBJ2-2; 8 bases match TRBD2. CDR1 is SEHNR, CDR2 FQNEAQ, per germline (reference sequence). The J segment lost 2 bases and the V segment lost 5 bases, leaving 10 bases of the junction unmatched. The CDR3 sequence is 17 residues long. DNA for the CDR3: TGTGCCAGCAGCCCACTACAGGGACTAGACAACACCGGGGAGCTGTTTTTT. Protein: CASSPLQGLDNTGELFF.